One sample yielded the 27 T cell receptor beta chains listed below, sequenced in a study of identical twins. TCRdb analysed the 5' RACE reads with MiXCR anew, one entry per CDR3 protein. This table holds fewer than 550,000 distinct CDR3 sequences, roughly 15% found once. These same records also appear under a second study, on yellow fever vaccine responses in identical twins.

The sample consisted of CD4+ T cells sorted from blood. These receptors all stem from a woman between 18 and 29 years old in good health.

There are a few counts of this clonotype. This chain links TRBV24-1 with TRBJ2-2, with TRBD1 as a possible D gene (6 bases). V was clipped by 4 bases and J by 0 bases, with 8 bases between them. Germline CDR1 KGHDR, CDR2 SFDVKD. This CDR3 is 15 amino acids long. The CDR3 DNA follows: TGTGCCACCAGTGAAAGGACAGCGAACACCGGGGAGCTGTTTTTT. This encodes CATSERTANTGELFF.

This clonotype appeared many times. The J gene is TRBJ1-6, the V gene TRBV28; D gene uncertain. CDR3 length equals 15 residues. Trimming pared 3 bases from V and 0 bases from J, leaving 6 bases between. The germline V gene encodes CDR1 MDHEN and CDR2 SYDVKM. CDR3 coding DNA: TGTGCCAGCAGTTTCTCTAGCTCCTATAATTCACCCCTCCACTTT. Translated, it gives CASSFSSSYNSPLHF.

This clonotype was detected only a few times. The chain combines TRBV10-3 with TRBJ2-1; D not resolved. V was cut by 0 bases and J by 10 bases, with 7 bases left in between. Germline lookup yields CDR1 ENHRY and CDR2 SYGVKD. CDR3 length: 12 residues. The CDR3 spells CAISESRSEQFF. The CDR3 nucleotides are TGTGCCATCAGTGAGTCGCGTTCCGAGCAGTTCTTC.

V and J are TRBV7-8 and TRBJ2-3; 11 positions match TRBD2. The V gene's germline CDR1 is SGHVS and CDR2 FQNEAQ. This CDR3 spans 17 amino acids. Losses at the gene ends were 5 bases for V and 1 base for J; bases not matched to a gene: 8. Written as DNA, the CDR3 is TGTGCCAGCAGCCCACTACTAGCGGGAGTGGGCACAGATACGCAGTATTTT. Translating it yields CASSPLLAGVGTDTQYF.

This clonotype was seen a few times. The CDR3 region is CASSVEGVGPGELFF. The CDR3 DNA reads TGTGCCAGCAGCGTAGAAGGGGTTGGTCCGGGGGAGCTGTTTTTT. The gene calls are TRBV9 and TRBJ2-2, with D perhaps TRBD1 (5 bases). CDR3 length: 15 residues. V was trimmed by 0 bases and J by 8 bases, leaving 14 bases between them. Germline lookup yields CDR1 SGDLS and CDR2 YYNGEE.

This clonotype was detected many times. The J gene is TRBJ2-6, the V gene TRBV12-3 or TRBV12-4; no clear D. V dropped 3 bases and J dropped 0 bases, with 9 bases sitting between them. CDR3 size: 16 residues. The CDR3 DNA sequence: TGTGCCAGCAGTTTTGTGTCGGTCTCTGGGGCCAACGTCCTGACTTTC. Translation gives CASSFVSVSGANVLTF.

This chain links TRBV28 with TRBJ1-4, with unresolved D. The V gene's germline CDR1 is MDHEN and CDR2 SYDVKM. V was clipped by 8 bases and J by 3 bases, with 13 bases between them. The CDR3 sequence is 14 residues long. In DNA form, the CDR3 reads TGTGCCAGCCGACGCGGTACGGCTAATGAAAAACTGTTTTTT. It codes for CASRRGTANEKLFF.

This clonotype has more than one count but fewer than ten. V is TRBV4-1 and J is TRBJ1-2; TRBD1 matches at 10 bases. The V and J ends lost 1 base and 4 bases, in that order; junction bases with no gene match: 6. The CDR3 has 16 amino acids. The germline gives CDR1 MGHRA, CDR2 YSYEKL. The CDR3 DNA reads as TGCGCCAGCAGCCAAGTACCGGGACAGGGGATCTATGGCTACACCTTC. Its translation: CASSQVPGQGIYGYTF.

The chain carries TRBV20-1 and TRBJ1-3; TRBD1 might be the D (6 bases). Germline V gene sequence: CDR1 DFQATT, CDR2 SNEGSKA (reference sequence). CDR3 length: 15 residues. Trimming stripped 4 bases from V and 0 bases from J, with 13 bases between. This CDR3 is CSATPGAFSGNTIYF. The CDR3, as DNA: TGCAGTGCTACGCCGGGGGCCTTCTCTGGAAACACCATATATTTT.

This clonotype was seen ten or more times. CDR3 in DNA: TGCAGCGACCCCTTTGATGTGGCGGGAGTGAGGAACGAGCAGTACTTC. Amino acids: CSDPFDVAGVRNEQYF. This chain joins TRBV29-1 and TRBJ2-7, with TRBD2 matching over 7 bases. Trimming took 7 bases from V and 5 from J; bases not matched to a gene: 20. The germline V gene encodes CDR1 SQVTM and CDR2 ANQGSEA. The CDR3 sequence is 16 residues long.

The chain couples TRBV29-1 to TRBJ2-1; 9 positions agree with TRBD1. J was trimmed by 7 bases and V by 7 bases; bases with no gene match: 11. The germline V gene has CDR1 SQVTM and CDR2 ANQGSEA. The CDR3 runs 14 residues. CDR3 amino acids: CSGGPGTGFNEQFF. The CDR3 nucleotides read TGCAGCGGGGGGCCCGGGACAGGGTTTAATGAGCAGTTCTTC.

This clonotype has more than one count but fewer than ten. V usage is TRBV5-1 and J usage is TRBJ2-7; D gene uncertain. CDR1 SGHRS and CDR2 YFSETQ come from the germline V gene. V gave up 0 bases and J gave up 4 bases, with 5 bases separating them. The length of the CDR3 is 12 residues. The CDR3 loop reads CASSLDKYEQYF. DNA for the CDR3: TGCGCCAGCAGCTTGGACAAGTACGAGCAGTACTTC.

This clonotype occurred once. V gene TRBV18 combines with J gene TRBJ2-5; 11 bases agree with TRBD2. Germline CDR1 reads KGHSH; CDR2 reads LQKENI. The CDR3 totals 17 residues. Trimming removed 2 bases from V and 4 bases from J; junction bases left unmatched: 9. CDR3 amino acids: CASSPIGTSGPGETQYF. The DNA of the CDR3 is TGTGCCAGCTCACCAATCGGGACTAGCGGCCCGGGAGAGACCCAGTACTTC.

The chain combines TRBV5-1 with TRBJ2-3, with 9 positions matching TRBD2. Unmatched junction bases numbered 11, after V lost 4 bases and J lost 5 bases. This CDR3 has 16 residues. Looked up from germline, CDR1 is SGHRS and CDR2 is YFSETQ. The CDR3, as DNA: TGCGCCAGCAGCCGACGGTGGGCGGGGGGGCAAGATACGCAGTATTTT. It specifies CASSRRWAGGQDTQYF. The full variable domain, completed using reference TRBV5-1 and TRBJ2-3, is KAGVTQTPRYLIKTRGQQVTLSCSPISGHRSVSWYQQTPGQGLQFLFEYFSETQRNKGNFPGRFSGRQFSNSRSEMNVSTLELGDSALYLCASSRRWAGGQDTQYFGPGTRLTVL.

This clonotype appeared many times. J is TRBJ1-1 and V is TRBV7-9, with TRBD1 matching 11 bases. J lost 6 bases, V lost 6 bases, and 6 bases had no gene match. The CDR3 runs 14 residues. Per germline, CDR1 SEHNR and CDR2 FQNEAQ (reference sequence). CDR3 sequence reads: CASSPGTGGSEAFF. The CDR3 DNA reads as TGTGCCAGCAGTCCCGGGACAGGGGGTTCTGAAGCTTTCTTT.

V and J are TRBV29-1 and TRBJ2-7; 13 bases agree with TRBD2. CDR3 length: 14 residues. V was clipped by 6 bases and J by 5 bases; unmatched bases: 7. Germline V lookup: CDR1 SQVTM, CDR2 ANQGSEA. CDR3 bases: TGCAGCGTGGCCCAGGGACTAGCGGGAAACGAGCAGTACTTC. Translating it yields CSVAQGLAGNEQYF.

The rearrangement links TRBV6-5 to TRBJ2-1; tentatively, D is TRBD1 or TRBD2 (5 bases each). This CDR3 has 15 residues. V was shortened by 5 bases and J by 5 bases, with 16 bases between the two germline ends. From germline, CDR1 is MNHEY and CDR2 SVGAGI. CDR3 in DNA: TGTGCCAGCAGTCACGGGGCTTCCCCTAACAATGAGCAGTTCTTC. Protein: CASSHGASPNNEQFF.

The V gene is TRBV12-3 or TRBV12-4, the J gene TRBJ2-7; 7 bases map to TRBD2. After removal of 2 bases from V and 6 bases from J, the junction contained 4 bases not matched to a gene. CDR3 length equals 13 residues. The CDR3 region has the DNA TGTGCCAGCAGTTTACGGGGGGAGAGCGAGCAGTACTTC. This codes for CASSLRGESEQYF.

This clonotype was detected only a few times. The chain recombines TRBV12-3 or TRBV12-4 with TRBJ2-5, with 12 bases lining up with TRBD2. CDR3 size: 15 residues. V lost 4 bases and J lost 7; bases outside the gene matches: 7. In nucleotides, the CDR3 is TGTGCCAGCAGTTCCCGGACTAGCGGGGTGGGGACCCAGTACTTC. It codes for CASSSRTSGVGTQYF.

The rearrangement joins TRBV5-1 to TRBJ2-3, with TRBD1 matching 10 bases. The germline CDR1 and CDR2 sequences are SGHRS and YFSETQ. The V and J ends lost 4 bases and 5 bases, in that order; junction bases with no gene match: 16. The CDR3 spans 18 residues. The CDR3: CASSRRATGQGKVDTQYF. CDR3 bases: TGCGCCAGCAGCCGGAGGGCCACGGGACAGGGGAAAGTAGATACGCAGTATTTT.

The genes are TRBV7-2 and TRBJ2-7; 10 bases are a match to TRBD2. This CDR3 contains 16 residues. In germline, CDR1 is SGHTA, CDR2 FQGNSA. V lost 1 base to trimming and J lost 3 bases; unmatched junction nucleotides: 6. In DNA form, the CDR3 reads TGTGCCAGCAGCTTAGGCGGGAAGCGGGAGGGCTACGAGCAGTACTTC. It specifies CASSLGGKREGYEQYF. The whole variable domain, remainder taken from reference TRBV7-2 and TRBJ2-7, is GAGVSQSPSNKVTEKGKDVELRCDPISGHTALYWYRQSLGQGLEFLIYFQGNSAPDKSGLPSDRFSAERTGGSVSTLTIQRTQQEDSAVYLCASSLGGKREGYEQYFGPGTRLTVT.

This clonotype was seen more than once but under ten times. The chain carries TRBV20-1 and TRBJ1-1; D uncertain. Trimming removed 6 bases from V and 0 bases from J, with 11 bases in between. The CDR3 extends over 13 amino acids. CDR1 and CDR2 from the germline V gene are DFQATT and SNEGSKA (reference sequence). CDR3 nucleotides: TGCAGTGCCCTCAGAGCTATGAACACTGAAGCTTTCTTT. This sequence encodes CSALRAMNTEAFF.

This chain uses TRBV6-1 with TRBJ2-3; TRBD2 matches at 7 bases. From germline, CDR1 is MNHNS and CDR2 SASEGT. The CDR3 has 16 residues. V lost 6 bases and J lost 2; bases outside the gene matches: 11. In DNA form, the CDR3 reads TGTGCCAGCAGCGACAGAGCGGGGCCTCACACAGATACGCAGTATTTT. Translated: CASSDRAGPHTDTQYF.

This clonotype was observed a handful of times. The chain joins TRBV29-1 to TRBJ2-3, with a possible D match to TRBD1 (6 bases). The CDR3 length is 18 residues. Germline V gives CDR1 SQVTM, CDR2 ANQGSEA. V was trimmed by 3 bases and J by 2 bases, leaving 24 bases between them. In DNA, the CDR3 is TGCAGCGTTGAGGGGGCCCTTAGTAGGAGAGGGCTCACAGATACGCAGTATTTT. It translates to CSVEGALSRRGLTDTQYF.

This clonotype has only a few counts. This rearrangement joins TRBV27 to TRBJ2-7; 7 bases line up with TRBD1. Germline-derived CDR1 and CDR2 are MNHEY and SMNVEV (reference sequence). Germline trimming cut 6 bases from V and 2 bases from J; bases unmatched to any gene: 7. CDR3 size: 14 residues. The CDR3 loop is CASRTGKQPYEQYF. In nucleotides, the CDR3 is TGTGCCAGCAGGACAGGGAAGCAGCCCTACGAGCAGTACTTC.

The CDR3: CASTSGGPELETQYF. The CDR3 nucleotides read TGTGCCAGCACCTCGGGAGGGCCTGAGTTAGAGACCCAGTACTTC. The chain is built from TRBV6-1 and TRBJ2-5; 8 bases line up with TRBD2. CDR1 and CDR2 (germline): MNHNS, SASEGT. The CDR3 contains 15 residues. The V and J ends lost 7 bases and 4 bases, in that order; junction bases with no gene match: 11.

The chain couples TRBV5-1 to TRBJ2-3; tentatively, D is TRBD2 (5 bases). The CDR3 spans 16 residues. Germline-derived CDR1 and CDR2 are SGHRS and YFSETQ. Trimming removed 3 bases at V and 2 bases at J, with 16 bases between. The CDR3 DNA reads as TGCGCCAGCAGCTCCGGAGGCAGGACGGCCACAGATACGCAGTATTTT. This gives the protein CASSSGGRTATDTQYF. Complete variable domain (other parts from reference TRBV5-1 and TRBJ2-3): KAGVTQTPRYLIKTRGQQVTLSCSPISGHRSVSWYQQTPGQGLQFLFEYFSETQRNKGNFPGRFSGRQFSNSRSEMNVSTLELGDSALYLCASSSGGRTATDTQYFGPGTRLTVL.